Each of the 24 T cell receptor beta chains below was sequenced from the same sample in a study of T-cell reconstitution after alpha-beta-depleted transplantation in children. Molecular barcoding with unique molecular identifiers was used for the TCRbeta library. TCRdb reprocessed the PCR reads with MiXCR, giving one entry per CDR3 protein. This sample has roughly 610,000 distinct CDR3 sequences, with more than 9% found just once. Sequenced here: PBMCs from the stem cell graft donor, sampled from the stem cell graft. The receptors come from a human donor who donated a stem cell graft to a child with acute myeloid leukemia.

Comments on this clonotype: The CDR3 carries no conserved terminal phenylalanine or tryptophan, so it likely arises from a read error. The rearrangement joins TRBV7-9 to TRBJ1-6; the D is unclear. Per the germline V gene, CDR1 is SEHNR and CDR2 is FQNEAQ (reference sequence). Trimming removed 8 bases at V and 14 bases at J, with 19 bases between. The CDR3 totals 13 residues. The CDR3 DNA sequence: TGTGCCAGCTCCGAGGCGGCCCCTGGGGCCCTCCACTGT. Translating gives CASSEAAPGALHC.

This clonotype was seen at least ten times. The V gene is TRBV29-1, the J gene TRBJ2-1, with D unclear. The CDR3 spans 15 residues. Germline CDR1 SQVTM, CDR2 ANQGSEA. CDR3 region: CSVYSLVLGFNEQFF. The CDR3 DNA reads as TGCAGTGTATACTCTCTAGTACTCGGCTTCAATGAGCAGTTCTTC.

The chain joins TRBV30 to TRBJ1-1, with 10 positions matching TRBD1. The germline CDR1 and CDR2 sequences are GTSNPN and SVGIG (reference sequence). The length of the CDR3 is 13 residues. V lost 5 bases and J lost 14; bases outside the gene matches: 14. Here the CDR3 reads CAWARSGQGIGFF. The CDR3 DNA reads TGTGCCTGGGCTAGGTCGGGACAGGGGATAGGGTTCTTT.

This clonotype was counted between two and nine times. The chain joins TRBV15 to TRBJ2-7, with unresolved D. Germline CDR1 is LNHNV and CDR2 is YYDKDF (reference sequence). Trimming pared 3 bases from V and 0 bases from J, leaving 9 bases between. CDR3 length: 14 residues. CDR3 coding DNA: TGTGCCACCAGCAGGCTTTCCGCCTCCTACGAGCAGTACTTC. Amino acid sequence: CATSRLSASYEQYF.

This sequence joins TRBV29-1 and TRBJ2-1; D is undetermined. The CDR3 spans 10 residues. Germline V CDR1 and CDR2: SQVTM, ANQGSEA. Trimming stripped 7 bases from V and 6 bases from J, with 7 bases between. The CDR3 here is CSGRVNEQFF. The DNA for the CDR3 is TGCAGCGGTAGGGTCAATGAGCAGTTCTTC.

The chain carries TRBV28 and TRBJ2-2, with TRBD2 as a possible D gene (5 bases). Trimming removed 6 bases from V and 4 bases from J, with 12 bases in between. CDR3 length equals 14 residues. Germline CDR1 reads MDHEN; CDR2 reads SYDVKM. CDR3 coding DNA: TGTGCCAGCAGGGCGGGCCCCGGCACCGGGGAGCTGTTTTTT. Its translation: CASRAGPGTGELFF.

This clonotype was seen a few times. The rearrangement uses TRBV15 and TRBJ1-2; no clear D gene. Between the trimmed V and J ends, which lost 0 bases and 9 bases, there was a span of 11 bases. Germline assignment: CDR1 LNHNV and CDR2 YYDKDF (reference sequence). CDR3 length: 13 residues. The CDR3 region has the DNA TGTGCCACCAGCAGAGAGGGCGGACCCAGCTACACCTTC. Translation gives CATSREGGPSYTF.

This rearrangement joins TRBV28 to TRBJ2-5, with D perhaps TRBD1 (5 bases). CDR1 MDHEN and CDR2 SYDVKM come from the germline V gene. The V and J ends lost 7 bases and 1 base respectively, with 16 bases between them. The CDR3 consists of 15 residues. CDR3 amino acids: CASIHGGDSQETQYF. CDR3 DNA sequence: TGTGCCAGCATCCACGGTGGAGACAGCCAAGAGACCCAGTACTTC.

This clonotype occurred many times. The rearrangement joins TRBV28 to TRBJ2-5; 7 bases align to TRBD1. The germline CDR1 and CDR2 sequences are MDHEN and SYDVKM. The CDR3 runs 14 residues. The V and J ends lost 3 bases and 5 bases, in that order; junction bases with no gene match: 6. CDR3 DNA sequence: TGTGCCAGCAGTTTTGGGGACAGAACTGAGACCCAGTACTTC. Encoded protein: CASSFGDRTETQYF.

This clonotype has a handful of counts. Here the CDR3 DNA reads TGTGCCAGCTCACCGGGACCGACCGGGGAGCTGTTTTTT. It encodes CASSPGPTGELFF. The chain recombines TRBV18 with TRBJ2-2, with D perhaps given as TRBD1 or TRBD2 (5 bases each). V shed 3 bases and J shed 5 bases, with 7 bases lying between them. Germline CDR1 KGHSH, CDR2 LQKENI. This CDR3 has 13 amino acids.

This sequence joins TRBV29-1 and TRBJ2-5, with unresolved D. The CDR3 has 13 amino acids. Trimming cost V 4 bases and J 5 bases, with 14 bases left between them. Germline V gene sequence: CDR1 SQVTM, CDR2 ANQGSEA. The CDR3 nucleotides are TGCAGCGTTGTGTCGGGCCTGGGGGAGACCCAGTACTTC. It codes for CSVVSGLGETQYF.

The rearrangement joins TRBV6-1 to TRBJ2-7, with 10 positions matching TRBD1. CDR1 and CDR2 (germline): MNHNS, SASEGT. The CDR3 length is 14 residues. With V trimmed by 6 bases and J by 3 bases, 5 bases remained unmatched. CDR3 nucleotides: TGTGCCAGCAGGGGGACAGGGGCGTACTACGAGCAGTACTTC. This translates into CASRGTGAYYEQYF.

The J gene is TRBJ1-1, the V gene TRBV27; D gene unclear. V lost 1 base and J 2 bases, leaving 11 bases between the germline ends. The CDR3 has 15 residues. CDR1 and CDR2 from the germline V gene are MNHEY and SMNVEV (reference sequence). CDR3 residues: CASSLWRTVNTEAFF. In DNA form, the CDR3 reads TGTGCCAGCAGTTTATGGAGGACTGTTAACACTGAAGCTTTCTTT.

In its sample, this clonotype was seen a few times. This chain uses TRBV20-1 with TRBJ2-2, with TRBD2 matching over 7 bases. Germline V gives CDR1 DFQATT, CDR2 SNEGSKA (reference sequence). J lost 3 bases, V lost 0 bases, and 7 bases had no gene match. The CDR3 covers 16 residues. The CDR3 DNA reads as TGCAGTGCTAGAGATAGGGAGCGGGGATACACCGGGGAGCTGTTTTTT. It specifies CSARDRERGYTGELFF.

V is TRBV18 and J is TRBJ2-2; 13 bases fit TRBD2. This CDR3 is built from 19 residues. CDR1 and CDR2 (germline): KGHSH, LQKENI. Losses at the gene ends were 4 bases for V and 4 bases for J; bases not matched to a gene: 12. The CDR3 protein is CASSQLPGTSGMSTGELFF. The CDR3 DNA follows: TGTGCCAGCTCACAACTTCCCGGGACTAGCGGGATGAGCACCGGGGAGCTGTTTTTT.

The V call is TRBV14, the J call TRBJ2-2, with TRBD1 matching over 7 bases. The CDR3 consists of 16 residues. The germline gives CDR1 SGHDN, CDR2 FVKESK. After removal of 2 bases from V and 0 bases from J, the junction contained 3 bases not matched to a gene. The CDR3 protein is CASSQKGQANTGELFF. For the CDR3, the DNA is TGTGCCAGCAGCCAAAAAGGACAGGCGAACACCGGGGAGCTGTTTTTT.

The chain carries TRBV4-2 and TRBJ1-2, with TRBD1 matching over 8 bases. The ends lost 0 bases at V and 4 bases at J; junction bases unmatched: 7. The CDR3 is 16 amino acids. The germline CDR1 and CDR2 sequences are LGHNA and YNFKEQ. The CDR3 sequence is CASSQDGQGLVYGYTF. The CDR3 nucleotides are TGTGCCAGCAGCCAAGATGGACAGGGCCTGGTCTATGGCTACACCTTC.

This clonotype was recorded many times. This chain connects TRBV3-1 to TRBJ2-1, with D tentatively TRBD2 (5 bases). This CDR3 has 15 residues. Germline CDR1 LGHDT, CDR2 YNNKEL (reference sequence). Trimming removed 0 bases from V and 8 bases from J, with 14 bases in between. CDR3 amino acids: CASSQEPDGMDEQFF. DNA for the CDR3: TGTGCCAGCAGCCAAGAACCCGACGGGATGGATGAGCAGTTCTTC.

The chain uses TRBV7-9 and TRBJ2-1; 10 positions agree with TRBD2. Germline CDR1 reads SEHNR; CDR2 reads FQNEAQ (reference sequence). The CDR3 is 17 residues long. With 5 bases clipped from V and 0 bases from J, the junction kept 7 bases outside the gene matches. The CDR3 coding sequence is TGTGCCAGCAGCCTTCCGACTAGCGGGCCCTCCTACAATGAGCAGTTCTTC. Amino acids: CASSLPTSGPSYNEQFF. Full variable domain (outside the CDR3, taken from reference TRBV7-9 and TRBJ2-1): DTGVSQNPRHKITKRGQNVTFRCDPISEHNRLYWYRQTLGQGPEFLTYFQNEAQLEKSRLLSDRFSAERPKGSFSTLEIQRTEQGDSAMYLCASSLPTSGPSYNEQFFGPGTRLTVL.

The sample holds many counts of this clonotype. This chain uses TRBV7-9 with TRBJ2-1, with 7 positions matching TRBD2. This CDR3 is built from 15 residues. The germline gives CDR1 SEHNR, CDR2 FQNEAQ (reference sequence). Trimming cost V 3 bases and J 7 bases; bases outside gene matches: 9. CDR3 amino acids: CASSFSAGVSNEQFF. For the CDR3, the DNA is TGTGCCAGCAGCTTTTCCGCGGGAGTAAGTAATGAGCAGTTCTTC.

This clonotype has a count of ten or more. The J gene is TRBJ1-1, the V gene TRBV6-1; the D gene is possibly TRBD1 (6 bases). Germline V lookup: CDR1 MNHNS, CDR2 SASEGT. The CDR3 has 15 residues. V was trimmed by 7 bases and J by 1 base, leaving 16 bases between them. CDR3 residues: CASNPGAARNTEAFF. The DNA for the CDR3 is TGTGCCAGCAATCCAGGGGCAGCGCGGAACACTGAAGCTTTCTTT.

This clonotype was detected a few times. The chain is built from TRBV5-6 and TRBJ2-3; D remains unclear. V was clipped by 6 bases and J by 0 bases, with 8 bases between them. CDR3 length: 13 residues. The germline V gene encodes CDR1 SGHDT and CDR2 YYEEEE. The CDR3, as DNA: TGTGCCAGCAAGCCCGCCAGCACAGATACGCAGTATTTT. Protein sequence: CASKPASTDTQYF.

The chain combines TRBV2 with TRBJ2-1, with D maybe TRBD1 (5 bases). CDR1 is SNHLY and CDR2 is FYNNEI in the germline V gene. The CDR3 runs 15 residues. V dropped 2 bases and J dropped 6 bases, with 14 bases sitting between them. CDR3 in amino acids: CASSELGQGFNEQFF. The CDR3 nucleotides are TGTGCCAGCAGTGAACTGGGGCAGGGATTCAATGAGCAGTTCTTC.

The CDR3 nucleotides read TGTGCCAGCAGCTTAAATAGGGTTAGGGGTTGGCGGCCCAGGAACACTGAAGCTTTCTTT. Its translation is CASSLNRVRGWRPRNTEAFF. The genes are TRBV11-2 and TRBJ1-1; weak D call: TRBD1 (5 bases). V lost 2 bases and J lost 1, with 26 bases in between. The CDR3 totals 20 residues. The germline V gene encodes CDR1 SGHAT and CDR2 FQNNGV.